This T cell receptor beta chain came from a study of blood T cell repertoires in COVID-19. Study details: Samples taken during acute and convalescent COVID-19 were collected in the United States, Italy and Spain.

Profiled with immunoSEQ multiplex PCR; TCRdb holds only in-frame clones, not every one. The sample includes roughly 190,000 clones, around 83% of them seen just once. CDR1 is SGHNT, CDR2 YYREEE, per germline (reference sequence). V was trimmed by 0 bases and J by 5 bases, leaving 22 bases between them. This CDR3 has 18 residues. This clone was seen only a few times. This chain joins TRBV5-4 and TRBJ2-3; tentative D call: TRBD2 (7 bases). Sequences were obtained from peripheral blood. The source is a woman aged 40 to 49 with acute or convalescent COVID-19. The CDR3 here is CASSLEEGVGGGVDTQYF. In nucleotides, the CDR3 is TGTGCCAGCAGCTTGGAAGAGGGGGTGGGAGGGGGTGTAGATACGCAGTATTTT.